The 30 T cell receptor beta chains in this list originate from one sample, sequenced in a study of shared clonotypes between healthy human individuals. Clones were read by immunoSEQ multiplex PCR, and TCRdb kept only the in-frame ones, dropping some. The sample lists about 2.1 million clones, around 95% seen once, with roughly 1.7% in the top ten. CD8 cells regarded as naive lacked CD45RO, were positively chosen for CCR7, and omitted terminally differentiated effector memory CD45RA+ cells. The material sequenced was naive CD8+ T cells from PBMCs. These receptor sequences come from a man between 18 and 29 years old in good health. Some clones in this sample may be carry-over from other donors' samples.

This rearrangement joins TRBV6-5 to TRBJ2-1; D perhaps matches TRBD2 (5 bases). Germline V CDR1 and CDR2: MNHEY, SVGAGI. V lost 1 base and J lost 5, with 12 bases in between. The CDR3 extends over 15 amino acids. The CDR3 spells CASSYWGAANNEQFF. DNA of the CDR3: TGTGCCAGCAGTTACTGGGGAGCGGCCAACAATGAGCAGTTCTTC.

The rearrangement joins TRBV6-1 to TRBJ1-2; D is undetermined. CDR1 and CDR2 (germline): MNHNS, SASEGT. This CDR3 spans 15 amino acids. Trimming removed 2 bases at V and 4 bases at J, with 14 bases between. CDR3 coding DNA: TGTGCCAGCAGTGAATTCCTGGCTGGAGGCTATGGCTACACCTTC. Its translation: CASSEFLAGGYGYTF.

The V gene is TRBV6-1, the J gene TRBJ1-2, with a possible D match to TRBD1 (6 bases). CDR3 size: 14 residues. Between the trimmed V and J ends, which lost 5 bases and 5 bases, there was a span of 15 bases. Germline CDR1 and CDR2: MNHNS and SASEGT. In DNA, the CDR3 is TGTGCCAGCAGTTTACAGGGCGGGGGGTATGGCTACACCTTC. Amino acid sequence: CASSLQGGGYGYTF.

This sequence joins TRBV6-4 and TRBJ1-2; D is undetermined. This CDR3 spans 15 amino acids. The V gene lost 0 bases and the J gene lost 1 base, with 9 bases spanning the gap. Germline V CDR1 and CDR2: MRHNA, SNTAGT. The CDR3: CASSDSVGSNYGYTF. The DNA for the CDR3 is TGTGCCAGCAGTGACTCTGTCGGAAGTAACTATGGCTACACCTTC.

This clone showed up just once. V and J are TRBV6-6 and TRBJ1-2; the match to TRBD1 covers 7 bases. Trimming took 5 bases from V and 3 from J; bases not matched to a gene: 6. The V gene's germline CDR1 is MNHNY and CDR2 SVGAGI (reference sequence). CDR3 size: 14 residues. CDR3 protein: CASSPDRRDYGYTF. The CDR3 nucleotides read TGTGCCAGCAGTCCGGACAGGAGGGACTATGGCTACACCTTC.

This chain connects TRBV15 to TRBJ1-5, with a weak D call TRBD1 (5 bases). The CDR3 is made up of 13 amino acids. Trimming stripped 6 bases from V and 8 bases from J, with 14 bases between. Germline V gives CDR1 LNHNV, CDR2 YYDKDF (reference sequence). CDR3 residues: CATRGDSSEPQHF. The DNA for the CDR3 is TGTGCCACCAGAGGGGACTCCTCGGAGCCCCAGCATTTT.

This chain connects TRBV5-6 to TRBJ1-2, with D possibly being TRBD1 (5 bases). Germline CDR1 SGHDT, CDR2 YYEEEE. The CDR3 is made up of 15 amino acids. V was trimmed by 4 bases and J by 0 bases, leaving 13 bases between them. The CDR3 DNA sequence: TGTGCCAGCAGCAAAACAGACAGACCTAACTATGGCTACACCTTC. It codes for CASSKTDRPNYGYTF.

The V gene is TRBV19, the J gene TRBJ1-2; D possibly corresponds to TRBD1 (5 bases). The CDR3 is 13 amino acids. The germline V gene encodes CDR1 LNHDA and CDR2 SQIVND (reference sequence). Deletions cut 9 bases from V and 5 bases from J, with 16 bases between. CDR3 nucleotide sequence: TGTGCCAGCAGGGACCGCGGATTTTATGGCTACACCTTC. Translation gives CASRDRGFYGYTF.

This rearrangement joins TRBV14 to TRBJ2-1; D not certain. V lost 6 bases and J 4 bases, leaving 10 bases between the germline ends. The CDR3 is made up of 13 amino acids. Germline lookup yields CDR1 SGHDN and CDR2 FVKESK. CDR3: CASRDLGYNEQFF. The CDR3, as DNA: TGTGCCAGCAGGGACCTAGGTTACAATGAGCAGTTCTTC.

This chain joins TRBV5-1 and TRBJ2-2; the D is unclear. Trimming took off 0 bases at V and 1 base at J, with 10 bases between the two ends. CDR3 length: 16 amino acids. Germline CDR1 SGHRS, CDR2 YFSETQ. The DNA of the CDR3 is TGCGCCAGCAGCTTGGGGTTTCACCAGAACACCGGGGAGCTGTTTTTT. This gives the protein CASSLGFHQNTGELFF.

The chain is built from TRBV14 and TRBJ2-7; D might be TRBD1 (6 bases). The CDR3 is 13 amino acids. Germline-derived CDR1 and CDR2 are SGHDN and FVKESK. Trimming stripped 6 bases from V and 5 bases from J, with 14 bases between. The CDR3, as DNA: TGTGCCAGCAGTGAAAGCAGGGGCCACGAGCAGTACTTC. Translating gives CASSESRGHEQYF.

The sample holds one count of this clone. The genes are TRBV2 and TRBJ1-4; TRBD1 matches 10 bases. Germline CDR1 reads SNHLY; CDR2 reads FYNNEI. The CDR3 totals 16 residues. Unmatched junction bases numbered 11, after V lost 6 bases and J lost 7 bases. The CDR3 protein is CASSEIGQGEFEKLFF. In DNA, the CDR3 is TGTGCCAGCAGCGAAATTGGACAGGGGGAATTTGAAAAACTGTTTTTT.

The V gene is TRBV28, the J gene TRBJ1-2; D ambiguous. CDR1 and CDR2 (germline): MDHEN, SYDVKM. The CDR3 is 12 amino acids. Trimming pared 10 bases from V and 4 bases from J, leaving 13 bases between. The CDR3 bases are TGTGCCACCCGACCGGTGGGCTATGGCTACACCTTC. It is translated as CATRPVGYGYTF.

A note on this clone: Other nucleotide sequences from this sample produce the same CDR3. This chain joins TRBV28 and TRBJ2-7, with unresolved D. Germline V lookup: CDR1 MDHEN, CDR2 SYDVKM. The CDR3 has 12 amino acids. The V end was cut by 7 bases, the J end by 4 bases, with 11 bases between. The CDR3 loop is CASTPGSYEQYF. The CDR3 DNA follows: TGTGCCAGCACCCCCGGATCTTACGAGCAGTACTTC.

The chain uses TRBV19 and TRBJ1-1; TRBD1 matches at 9 bases. V shed 3 bases, J shed 2 bases, and the junction held 4 bases outside the gene matches. CDR3 length equals 15 residues. Germline V lookup: CDR1 LNHDA, CDR2 SQIVND (reference sequence). The CDR3 loop is CASSIFTGGNTEAFF. The CDR3 nucleotides are TGTGCCAGTAGTATCTTCACAGGGGGCAACACTGAAGCTTTCTTT.

As DNA, the CDR3 is TGTGCCAGCAGCTCAAGATCCGAGGAGCAAGAGACCCAGTACTTC. Amino acids: CASSSRSEEQETQYF. This sequence joins TRBV11-2 and TRBJ2-5; D is uncertain. The CDR3 extends over 15 amino acids. The germline V gene has CDR1 SGHAT and CDR2 FQNNGV. V lost 4 bases and J 2 bases, leaving 14 bases between the germline ends.

The chain combines TRBV6-5 with TRBJ1-1; a weak D match, TRBD1 (6 bases). This CDR3 is built from 11 residues. CDR1 and CDR2 from the germline V gene are MNHEY and SVGAGI. V was shortened by 6 bases and J by 6 bases, with 8 bases between the two germline ends. DNA for the CDR3: TGTGCCAGCAGAGGGGGGGCTGAAGCTTTCTTT. As protein: CASRGGAEAFF.

This clone was seen once. The J gene is TRBJ2-7, the V gene TRBV7-2; 7 positions match TRBD2. J gave up 3 bases and V 5 bases, and 10 bases lay outside the gene matches. The CDR3 covers 15 residues. CDR1 and CDR2 (germline): SGHTA, FQGNSA. The CDR3 reads CASSGSSGFYYEQYF. The CDR3 coding sequence is TGTGCCAGCAGCGGATCTAGCGGCTTTTACTACGAGCAGTACTTC.

This chain uses TRBV4-3 with TRBJ1-2; the D is unclear. Per germline, CDR1 LGHNA and CDR2 YSLEER. The ends were cut back, 0 bases at V and 8 bases at J, with 22 bases in the middle. The CDR3 has 17 residues. CDR3 coding DNA: TGCGCCAGCAGCCAAGACCTAGGGTTCGACGGCAGCGCCGGCTACACCTTC. This translates into CASSQDLGFDGSAGYTF.

The genes are TRBV5-6 and TRBJ2-5; possibly TRBD1 for D (5 bases). The CDR3 spans 13 residues. V shed 4 bases and J shed 1 base, with 8 bases lying between them. Germline CDR1 is SGHDT and CDR2 is YYEEEE. CDR3 sequence reads: CASSGQGQETQYF. The CDR3 coding sequence is TGTGCCAGCAGCGGTCAGGGCCAAGAGACCCAGTACTTC.

This chain uses TRBV27 with TRBJ2-2; D unresolved. The CDR3 length is 14 residues. Deletions cut 5 bases from V and 4 bases from J, with 11 bases between. From germline, CDR1 is MNHEY and CDR2 SMNVEV (reference sequence). Here the CDR3 DNA reads TGTGCCAGCAGTAGTGCCCCGGGCACCGGGGAGCTGTTTTTT. Encoded protein: CASSSAPGTGELFF.

The V gene is TRBV15, the J gene TRBJ2-1, with D uncertain. CDR3 length: 13 amino acids. Trimming took off 10 bases at V and 1 base at J, with 11 bases between the two ends. From germline, CDR1 is LNHNV and CDR2 YYDKDF (reference sequence). Here the CDR3 DNA reads TGTGCCATAACCTTGGATTCCTACAATGAGCAGTTCTTC. This codes for CAITLDSYNEQFF.

V is TRBV5-4 and J is TRBJ1-1; D may be TRBD1 (5 bases). The CDR3 length is 16 residues. Trimming shortened V by 4 bases and J by 2 bases, and 18 bases separated the two germline ends. The germline CDR1 and CDR2 sequences are SGHNT and YYREEE (reference sequence). The DNA for the CDR3 is TGTGCCAGCAGCCCTATTACGGGGCCACTAAACACTGAAGCTTTCTTT. This translates into CASSPITGPLNTEAFF.

The V gene is TRBV18, the J gene TRBJ2-5, with D perhaps TRBD1 or TRBD2 (5 bases each). V gave up 5 bases and J gave up 2 bases, with 15 bases separating them. The CDR3 is 15 amino acids. Looked up from germline, CDR1 is KGHSH and CDR2 is LQKENI. The CDR3 is CASSTTGTLQETQYF. The DNA of the CDR3 is TGTGCCAGCTCAACGACCGGGACCCTACAAGAGACCCAGTACTTC.

The genes are TRBV13 and TRBJ1-2; D may be TRBD1 (5 bases). Germline CDR1 is PRHDT and CDR2 is FYEKMQ (reference sequence). V lost 8 bases and J 5 bases, leaving 18 bases between the germline ends. The CDR3 runs 14 residues. This CDR3 reads CASAGGERPYGYTF. The CDR3 nucleotides read TGTGCCAGCGCCGGGGGGGAGCGACCATATGGCTACACCTTC.

V and J are TRBV7-6 and TRBJ2-4; possible D gene TRBD1, 5 bases. The V end lost 5 bases, the J end lost 0 bases, and 17 bases lay between the germline ends. Germline-derived CDR1 and CDR2 are SGHVS and FNYEAQ. The CDR3 length is 17 residues. CDR3 region: CASSQEQGIEAKNIQYF. The DNA of the CDR3 is TGTGCCAGCAGCCAGGAGCAGGGTATTGAAGCCAAAAACATTCAGTACTTC.

The chain employs TRBV16 and TRBJ1-2; TRBD1 matches at 7 bases. This CDR3 is built from 15 residues. CDR1 is KGHSY, CDR2 FQNENV, per germline. The J segment lost 3 bases and the V segment lost 4 bases, leaving 8 bases of the junction unmatched. CDR3 in amino acids: CASSRVQGKDYGYTF. The DNA for the CDR3 is TGTGCCAGCAGCCGAGTACAGGGGAAGGACTATGGCTACACCTTC.

The V and J genes are TRBV5-4 and TRBJ2-1; D may be TRBD1 (5 bases). Germline V gene data show CDR1 as SGHNT and CDR2 as YYREEE (reference sequence). V shed 0 bases and J shed 8 bases, with 12 bases lying between them. The CDR3 totals 14 residues. CDR3 region: CASSLAAGRDEQFF. CDR3 in DNA: TGTGCCAGCAGCTTGGCCGCAGGGCGCGATGAGCAGTTCTTC.

V gene TRBV5-6 combines with J gene TRBJ2-2, with TRBD1 identical over 9 bases. This CDR3 has 15 amino acids. Germline V gene lookup returns CDR1 SGHDT and CDR2 YYEEEE. The V segment lost 5 bases and the J segment 5 bases; nucleotides outside the gene matches: 7. The CDR3 bases are TGTGCCAGCAGGCCCGGGACAGGGTTAACCGGGGAGCTGTTTTTT. Protein: CASRPGTGLTGELFF.

The rearrangement uses TRBV10-2 and TRBJ1-4, with 11 bases matching TRBD1. The CDR3 has 19 amino acids. Trimming at V came to 4 bases and at J to 3 bases, leaving 13 bases not matched to a gene. CDR1 WSHSY and CDR2 SAAADI come from the germline V gene. DNA for the CDR3: TGCGCCAGCAGTGGACGCCCCGGGACAGGGGGGAAGTCTAATGAAAAACTGTTTTTT. Protein sequence: CASSGRPGTGGKSNEKLFF.